Listed here are 27 T cell receptor beta chains from one sample, sequenced in a study of T cell changes during pregnancy in multiple sclerosis. The method was immunoSEQ multiplex PCR; TCRdb's version includes in-frame clones alone and lacks a portion of them. Among about 89,000 clones listed, around 94% were seen once. The source was peripheral blood, collected after pregnancy. The receptor source for this set is a female donor in good health, enrolled as a control in a pregnancy study.

The V call is TRBV20-1, the J call TRBJ1-1; weak D call: TRBD1 (5 bases). From germline, CDR1 is DFQATT and CDR2 SNEGSKA (reference sequence). The CDR3 is made up of 11 amino acids. The CDR3 loop reads CGFGGNTEAFF. The CDR3 nucleotides are TGCGGCTTCGGGGGGAACACTGAAGCTTTCTTT.

The chain joins TRBV2 to TRBJ1-1, with D possibly matching TRBD1 (6 bases). Germline V gene sequence: CDR1 SNHLY, CDR2 FYNNEI. The CDR3 is 15 residues long. Trimming took 4 bases from V and 4 from J, leaving 16 bases between them. The CDR3 DNA follows: TGTGCCAGCAGTGCTAGGGGTCAGGGGACCACTGAAGCTTTCTTT. Its protein is CASSARGQGTTEAFF.

A single count supports this clone. This chain connects TRBV5-1 to TRBJ2-7; D is unresolved. Per germline, CDR1 SGHRS and CDR2 YFSETQ. The V and J ends lost 1 base and 4 bases respectively, with 6 bases between them. The CDR3 spans 12 residues. The CDR3 protein is CASSLSLYEQYF. The CDR3 nucleotides read TGCGCCAGCAGCTTGAGCCTGTACGAGCAGTACTTC.

The chain joins TRBV6-5 to TRBJ2-1, with D possibly matching TRBD2 (6 bases). V was clipped by 2 bases and J by 8 bases, with 7 bases between them. The CDR3 is made up of 12 amino acids. Germline values: CDR1 MNHEY, CDR2 SVGAGI. The CDR3 protein is CASSYGGDEQFF. Written as DNA, the CDR3 is TGTGCCAGCAGTTACGGAGGGGATGAGCAGTTCTTC.

This clone was found once. The rearrangement uses TRBV7-9 and TRBJ2-2; 12 bases align to TRBD2. The CDR3 extends over 18 amino acids. CDR1 and CDR2 from the germline V gene are SEHNR and FQNEAQ (reference sequence). With 4 bases clipped from V and 0 bases from J, the junction kept 6 bases outside the gene matches. This CDR3 is CASSSRTSGISNTGELFF. The CDR3 nucleotides are TGTGCCAGCAGCTCCAGGACTAGCGGGATATCGAACACCGGGGAGCTGTTTTTT.

J is TRBJ2-7 and V is TRBV6-5; 8 positions match TRBD2. V gave up 2 bases and J gave up 2 bases; unmatched junction bases: 5. Germline values: CDR1 MNHEY, CDR2 SVGAGI. The length of the CDR3 is 15 residues. The DNA for the CDR3 is TGTGCCAGCAGTTACGGGCGGGAGGTCGCCTACGAGCAGTACTTC. Residues: CASSYGREVAYEQYF.

This chain links TRBV5-1 with TRBJ2-5, with TRBD1 identical over 7 bases. This CDR3 has 14 residues. The germline CDR1 and CDR2 sequences are SGHRS and YFSETQ. Germline trimming cut 4 bases from V and 3 bases from J; bases unmatched to any gene: 6. CDR3 in amino acids: CASSPGTVEETQYF. CDR3 nucleotides: TGCGCCAGCAGCCCGGGGACAGTTGAAGAGACCCAGTACTTC.

This rearrangement joins TRBV5-1 to TRBJ2-1; 9 bases are shared with TRBD1. Trimming at V came to 2 bases and at J to 4 bases, leaving 4 bases not matched to a gene. Germline V CDR1 and CDR2: SGHRS, YFSETQ. The CDR3 has 15 amino acids. The chain's CDR3 is CASSFGQGLYNEQFF. DNA for the CDR3: TGCGCCAGCAGCTTCGGACAGGGGCTGTACAATGAGCAGTTCTTC.

This rearrangement joins TRBV27 to TRBJ2-7; tentatively, D is TRBD2 (6 bases). This CDR3 comprises 14 residues. V was clipped by 6 bases and J by 0 bases, with 12 bases between them. CDR1 is MNHEY, CDR2 SMNVEV, per germline (reference sequence). CDR3 sequence: CASRRWDSSYEQYF. In nucleotides, the CDR3 is TGTGCCAGCAGACGCTGGGACTCCTCCTACGAGCAGTACTTC.

This clone showed up just a few times. The rearrangement joins TRBV30 to TRBJ1-3; D remains unclear. This CDR3 has 10 residues. Germline CDR1 reads GTSNPN; CDR2 reads SVGIG (reference sequence). Trimming left V 8 bases short and J 7 bases short, with 9 bases between. The CDR3 nucleotides read TGTGCCGCATTTCGGAACACCATATATTTT. It encodes CAAFRNTIYF.

The CDR3 nucleotides are TGCGCCAGCAGCCAGATCCCGGGACAGTCCTACGAGCAGTACTTC. As protein: CASSQIPGQSYEQYF. The chain combines TRBV5-1 with TRBJ2-7; 7 nucleotides line up with TRBD1. V lost 4 bases, J lost 1 base, and 8 bases stayed unmatched. This CDR3 is 15 amino acids long. Looked up from germline, CDR1 is SGHRS and CDR2 is YFSETQ.

This rearrangement joins TRBV7-9 to TRBJ1-4; a possible D gene is TRBD1 (6 bases). V gave up 7 bases and J gave up 8 bases, with 20 bases separating them. CDR1 and CDR2 (germline): SEHNR, FQNEAQ (reference sequence). The CDR3 is 15 amino acids. This CDR3 is CASNQWGQAEEKLFF. CDR3 sequence (DNA): TGTGCCAGCAACCAATGGGGACAAGCGGAAGAAAAACTGTTTTTT.

V and J are TRBV5-1 and TRBJ1-1; possibly TRBD1 for D (6 bases). CDR3 length: 15 amino acids. V lost 3 bases to trimming and J lost 1 base, with 13 bases between them. CDR1 and CDR2 (germline): SGHRS, YFSETQ. The chain's CDR3 is CASSSQDSPNTEAFF. The DNA of the CDR3 is TGCGCCAGCAGCTCCCAGGACAGCCCGAACACTGAAGCTTTCTTT.

The CDR3: CASSQKGGRGAKNIQYF. The CDR3 coding sequence is TGCGCCAGCAGCCAAAAAGGGGGCAGGGGGGCCAAAAACATTCAGTACTTC. V usage is TRBV4-1 and J usage is TRBJ2-4; 7 positions match TRBD1. The CDR3 runs to 17 residues. Germline-derived CDR1 and CDR2 are MGHRA and YSYEKL. Germline trimming cut 2 bases from V and 1 base from J; bases unmatched to any gene: 8.

The chain couples TRBV4-1 to TRBJ2-7, with D unresolved. This CDR3 has 15 residues. V was cut by 1 base and J by 0 bases, with 10 bases left in between. Germline V CDR1 and CDR2: MGHRA, YSYEKL. The CDR3 DNA reads TGCGCCAGCAGCCAAGTTGCGGATAGCTCCTACGAGCAGTACTTC. This encodes CASSQVADSSYEQYF.

V gene TRBV6-1 combines with J gene TRBJ2-7; D call uncertain. Trimming shortened V by 4 bases and J by 2 bases, and 9 bases separated the two germline ends. This CDR3 region has 13 residues. In germline, CDR1 is MNHNS, CDR2 SASEGT. The CDR3 DNA is TGTGCCAGCAGTGGCGATGAAACCTACGAGCAGTACTTC. Encoded protein: CASSGDETYEQYF.

The rearrangement joins TRBV28 to TRBJ2-5; unclear D gene. Trimming took off 6 bases at V and 5 bases at J, with 16 bases between the two ends. The CDR3 sequence is 14 residues long. The germline CDR1 and CDR2 sequences are MDHEN and SYDVKM. The CDR3 coding sequence is TGTGCCAGCAGCCAAGTAGAGGCGACGGAGACCCAGTACTTC. Encoded protein: CASSQVEATETQYF.

This chain joins TRBV10-3 and TRBJ2-7; 7 bases map to TRBD2. Germline CDR1 and CDR2: ENHRY and SYGVKD. The CDR3 extends over 18 amino acids. The V gene end was trimmed by 4 bases and the J gene end by 0 bases; junction bases not matched to a gene: 15. CDR3 region: CAISVKGPLRGSSYEQYF. CDR3 DNA: TGTGCCATCAGTGTCAAGGGGCCCCTGCGCGGGAGCTCCTACGAGCAGTACTTC.

This clone was recorded once. The chain uses TRBV4-1 and TRBJ1-4; maybe TRBD1 (6 bases). Germline V gene sequence: CDR1 MGHRA, CDR2 YSYEKL. The V end lost 1 base, the J end lost 0 bases, and 15 bases lay between the germline ends. The CDR3 sequence is 18 residues long. The CDR3 region is CASSQGPPRGTTNEKLFF. CDR3 bases: TGCGCCAGCAGCCAAGGGCCACCCAGGGGAACAACTAATGAAAAACTGTTTTTT.

This clone was picked up one time. The CDR3 nucleotides are TGTGCCAGCAGCTTAGGAACAGTCTCCTACGAGCAGTACTTC. Residues: CASSLGTVSYEQYF. The V gene is TRBV7-2, the J gene TRBJ2-7; D is unresolved. This CDR3 is 14 amino acids long. V was clipped by 1 base and J by 0 bases, with 7 bases between them. Germline CDR1 and CDR2: SGHTA and FQGNSA.

The chain employs TRBV6-6 and TRBJ2-2, with 7 bases fitting TRBD1. Trimming at V came to 6 bases and at J to 4 bases, leaving 11 bases not matched to a gene. CDR3 size: 16 residues. CDR1 and CDR2 from the germline V gene are MNHNY and SVGAGI (reference sequence). CDR3 region: CASSQPGGMTTGELFF. CDR3 nucleotides: TGTGCCAGCAGCCAACCAGGGGGAATGACCACCGGGGAGCTGTTTTTT.

The J gene is TRBJ1-3, the V gene TRBV28; D is undetermined. The germline V and J ends were trimmed by 3 bases and 1 base, with 7 bases remaining between them. The CDR3 extends over 14 amino acids. Germline assignment: CDR1 MDHEN and CDR2 SYDVKM. CDR3 bases: TGTGCCAGCAGTTTTCTCGGTTCTGGAAACACCATATATTTT. Protein sequence: CASSFLGSGNTIYF.

The chain links TRBV2 to TRBJ2-5, with 9 bases lining up with TRBD1. The CDR3 extends over 13 amino acids. Germline CDR1 is SNHLY and CDR2 is FYNNEI. The V gene end was trimmed by 5 bases and the J gene end by 5 bases; junction bases not matched to a gene: 3. CDR3 sequence: CASSPDRGETQYF. The CDR3 nucleotides read TGTGCCAGCAGTCCGGACAGGGGTGAGACCCAGTACTTC. The full variable domain, its missing parts supplied by reference TRBV2 and TRBJ2-5, is EPEVTQTPSHQVTQMGQEVILRCVPISNHLYFYWYRQILGQKVEFLVSFYNNEISEKSEIFDDQFSVERPDGSNFTLKIRSTKLEDSAMYFCASSPDRGETQYFGPGTRLLVL.

This chain connects TRBV6-5 to TRBJ2-7, with 12 bases aligning to TRBD1. Trimming took 8 bases from V and 5 from J; bases not matched to a gene: 10. The CDR3 runs to 15 residues. In germline, CDR1 is MNHEY, CDR2 SVGAGI. In nucleotides, the CDR3 is TGTGCCAGCCGCGGAGGGACAGGGGGCGGGAACGAGCAGTACTTC. Encoded protein: CASRGGTGGGNEQYF.

The genes are TRBV4-1 and TRBJ2-7; the D gene is possibly TRBD2 (5 bases). Germline V gene lookup returns CDR1 MGHRA and CDR2 YSYEKL. The V end lost 4 bases, the J end lost 3 bases, and 10 bases lay between the germline ends. The CDR3 has 13 residues. The CDR3 coding sequence is TGCGCCAGCAGCCGCGTAGGGAGCTACGAGCAGTACTTC. It yields the protein CASSRVGSYEQYF.

The chain recombines TRBV7-9 with TRBJ2-5; D ambiguous. Trimming took off 0 bases at V and 1 base at J, with 9 bases between the two ends. The V gene's germline CDR1 is SEHNR and CDR2 FQNEAQ (reference sequence). This CDR3 region has 15 residues. CDR3 sequence: CASSLASLPQETQYF. CDR3 nucleotides: TGTGCCAGCAGCTTAGCGTCCCTACCCCAAGAGACCCAGTACTTC.

This chain links TRBV28 with TRBJ1-4; no definite D call. The V gene's germline CDR1 is MDHEN and CDR2 SYDVKM. Deletions cut 5 bases from V and 8 bases from J, with 12 bases between. The CDR3 totals 13 residues. Here the CDR3 DNA reads TGTGCCAGCAGTCTTTTATCTGGCGAAAAACTGTTTTTT. This codes for CASSLLSGEKLFF. Together with reference TRBV28 and TRBJ1-4, the CDR3 gives the full variable domain: DVKVTQSSRYLVKRTGEKVFLECVQDMDHENMFWYRQDPGLGLRLIYFSYDVKMKEKGDIPEGYSVSREKKERFSLILESASTNQTSMYLCASSLLSGEKLFFGSGTQLSVL.